This T cell receptor beta chain was observed in a study of T cell responses to AZD1222 COVID-19 vaccine. From germline, CDR1 is MGHRA and CDR2 YSYEKL. The V segment lost 1 base and the J segment 4 bases; nucleotides outside the gene matches: 3. The CDR3 consists of 15 residues. About this clone itself: Its antigen is not known.

The method was immunoSEQ multiplex PCR; TCRdb's version includes in-frame clones alone and lacks a portion of them. The table shows about 140,000 clones, with approximately 92% occurring only once. Second doses were pooled across both intervals (about 4 or about 12 weeks). Findings and limits, study-wide: Most donors were white British and more were female, and clonal diversity was possibly underestimated. Repertoires were sampled only after the peak T cell response.

The clonotype was recovered from an adult who received the AZD1222 COVID-19 vaccine. The sequences come from peripheral blood, collected 28 days after the second AZD1222 dose. V and J are TRBV4-1 and TRBJ1-1; 10 nucleotides align to TRBD1. The CDR3 region is CASSQGDRGLTEAFF. The CDR3 coding sequence is TGCGCCAGCAGCCAAGGTGACAGGGGGCTCACTGAAGCTTTCTTT.